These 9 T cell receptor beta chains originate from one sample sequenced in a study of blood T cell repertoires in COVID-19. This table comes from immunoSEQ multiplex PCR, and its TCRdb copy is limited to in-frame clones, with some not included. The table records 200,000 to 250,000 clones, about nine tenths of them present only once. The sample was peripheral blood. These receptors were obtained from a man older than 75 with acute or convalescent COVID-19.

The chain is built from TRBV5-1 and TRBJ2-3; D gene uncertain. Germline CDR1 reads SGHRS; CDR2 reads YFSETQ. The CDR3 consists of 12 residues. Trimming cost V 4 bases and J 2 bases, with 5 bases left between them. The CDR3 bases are TGCGCCAGCAGCCGAGTCACAGATACGCAGTATTTT. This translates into CASSRVTDTQYF.

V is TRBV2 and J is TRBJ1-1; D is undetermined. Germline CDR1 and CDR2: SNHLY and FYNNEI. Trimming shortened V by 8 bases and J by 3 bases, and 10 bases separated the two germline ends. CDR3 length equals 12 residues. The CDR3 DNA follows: TGTGCCAGCTCTATATGGTACACTGAAGCTTTCTTT. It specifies CASSIWYTEAFF.

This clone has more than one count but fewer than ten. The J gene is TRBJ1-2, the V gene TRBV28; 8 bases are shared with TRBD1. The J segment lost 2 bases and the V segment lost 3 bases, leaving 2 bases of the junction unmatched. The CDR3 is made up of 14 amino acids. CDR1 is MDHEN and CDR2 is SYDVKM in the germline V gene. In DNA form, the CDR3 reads TGTGCCAGCAGTTTCAGGGGGCGCAACTATGGCTACACCTTC. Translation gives CASSFRGRNYGYTF.

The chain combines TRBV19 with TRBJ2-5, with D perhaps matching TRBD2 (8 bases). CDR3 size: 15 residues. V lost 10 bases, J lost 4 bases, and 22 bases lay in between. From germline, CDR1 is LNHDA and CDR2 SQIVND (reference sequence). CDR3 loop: CATTHNGRGRETQYF. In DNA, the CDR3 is TGTGCCACCACCCATAACGGGAGGGGGCGAGAGACCCAGTACTTC. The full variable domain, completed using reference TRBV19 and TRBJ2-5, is DGGITQSPKYLFRKEGQNVTLSCEQNLNHDAMYWYRQDPGQGLRLIYYSQIVNDFQKGDIAEGYSVSREKKESFPLTVTSAQKNPTAFYLCATTHNGRGRETQYFGPGTRLLVL.

In DNA, the CDR3 is TGTGCCAGCAGTGATGTCGGGACAGGGAATGAAAAACTGTTTTTT. Protein product: CASSDVGTGNEKLFF. This sequence joins TRBV6-2 or TRBV6-3 and TRBJ1-4, with 9 bases fitting TRBD1. Germline trimming cut 5 bases from V and 5 bases from J; bases unmatched to any gene: 6. CDR1 MNHEY and CDR2 SVGEGT come from the germline V gene. The CDR3 has 15 residues.

Here the CDR3 reads CASTPEFANTGELFF. The CDR3 DNA reads as TGTGCCAGCACCCCGGAGTTCGCGAACACCGGGGAGCTGTTTTTT. The chain couples TRBV7-7 to TRBJ2-2; D not resolved. V was cut by 7 bases and J by 0 bases, with 12 bases left in between. CDR3 length: 15 residues. Germline V gene sequence: CDR1 SSHAT, CDR2 FNYEAQ (reference sequence).

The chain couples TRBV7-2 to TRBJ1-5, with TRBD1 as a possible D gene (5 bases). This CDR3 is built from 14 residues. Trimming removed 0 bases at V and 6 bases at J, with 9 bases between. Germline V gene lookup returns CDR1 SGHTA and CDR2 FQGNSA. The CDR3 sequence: CASSLAQGPQPQHF. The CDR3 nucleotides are TGTGCCAGCAGCTTAGCGCAGGGCCCTCAGCCCCAGCATTTT.

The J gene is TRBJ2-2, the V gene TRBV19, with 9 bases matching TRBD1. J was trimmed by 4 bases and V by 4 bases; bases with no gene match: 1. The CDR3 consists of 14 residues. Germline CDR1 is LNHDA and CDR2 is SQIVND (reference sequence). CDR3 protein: CASSTGQGTGELFF. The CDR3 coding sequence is TGTGCCAGTAGTACGGGACAGGGCACCGGGGAGCTGTTTTTT.

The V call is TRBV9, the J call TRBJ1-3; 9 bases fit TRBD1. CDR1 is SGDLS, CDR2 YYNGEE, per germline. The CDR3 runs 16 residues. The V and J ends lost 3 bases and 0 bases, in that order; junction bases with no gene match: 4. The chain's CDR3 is CASSAMTGGSGNTIYF. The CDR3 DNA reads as TGTGCCAGCAGCGCCATGACAGGGGGCTCTGGAAACACCATATATTTT.